The clone carrying this T cell receptor (beta chain) occurred many times. What it binds is unknown. The CDR3 runs to 18 residues. Germline loops: CDR1 MDHEN, CDR2 SYDVKM. Trimming shortened V by 7 bases and J by 2 bases, and 27 bases separated the two germline ends. These data originate in a study of T cells in Graves' hyperthyroidism and ophthalmopathy. The source material, RNA transcripts, was used to amplify TCR beta CDR3 regions. First-round RT-PCR of the TCR CDR3 relied on the HTBI primer set. Via MiXCR, TCRdb re-called the multiplex PCR reads, giving one row per CDR3 protein. The sample yields about half a million distinct CDR3 sequences, around 20% seen once. Absence of ophthalmopathy progression within 18 months defined stable Graves' hyperthyroidism. Study results and caveats: Ophthalmopathy stood apart from stable hyperthyroidism in a 13 V-J model.

The chain uses TRBV28 and TRBJ2-7; D may be TRBD1 or TRBD2 (6 bases each). The origin of this receptor is a man younger than 30 with Graves' hyperthyroidism. The sequenced sample consisted of blood. The CDR3: CASTFGFRWGAKAYEQYF. CDR3 bases: TGTGCCAGCACCTTTGGATTCCGATGGGGGGCTAAGGCCTACGAGCAGTACTTC.